The T cell receptor beta chain under discussion was sequenced for a study of T cell changes during pregnancy in multiple sclerosis. Sequencing was performed with immunoSEQ multiplex PCR; in TCRdb, only in-frame clones are kept and a portion is missing. Of approximately 25,000 clones listed, roughly 86% are singletons. Germline V gene sequence: CDR1 SEHNR, CDR2 FQNEAQ (reference sequence). The CDR3 sequence is 13 residues long. V was pared by 3 bases and J by 9 bases, with 5 bases of the junction left unmatched. The chain employs TRBV7-9 and TRBJ1-5, with 7 bases identical to TRBD1. The starting material was CD8+ T cells from peripheral blood mononuclear cells, obtained in the first trimester of pregnancy. The sequence came from a female donor in good health, enrolled as a control in a pregnancy study. CDR3 sequence (DNA): TGTGCCAGCAGCTTGACAGGGTGGGGGCCCCAGCATTTT. It specifies CASSLTGWGPQHF.